Below, one T cell receptor (beta chain) is given with its context. The antigen it recognizes is unknown. No clone much larger than this one lies a single base away; base qualities are absent. The data derive from a study of PD-1 blockade in classical Hodgkin lymphoma (dated by TCRdb to 2019 to 2021). About the full investigation: Nivolumab dosing was 3 mg/kg intravenously every 2 weeks, continuing until either disease progression or unacceptable toxicity. The study used TCR beta sequencing and CyTOF to define a peripheral blood immune signature of response to PD-1 blockade in classical Hodgkin lymphoma. The paper's findings and limits, for the study overall: By C4D1, a significant rise was seen in CD4+ TCR diversity but not in CD8+ TCR diversity (p=0.0027 vs p=0.16), and the rise was most apparent among complete responders (p=0.02). Diversity was lower in patients who began nivolumab less than 1 year after ASCT, so these patients were left out of later analyses to avoid confounding by immune reconstitution. The study covered only a single clinical trial cohort, and the causes of the repertoire differences, possibly disease activity or prior therapy, were still not defined. Newly diagnosed patients were reported to have lower baseline TCR diversity than healthy donors, and relapsed/refractory patients were reported to have lower baseline TCR diversity still. Trial patients with a complete response had baseline diversity similar to that of newly diagnosed patients, while partial responders and progressors had significantly lower diversity.

Trimming removed 2 bases from V and 8 bases from J; the gene matches leave 7 bases unexplained. Looking up the germline V gene yields CDR1 SGHVS and CDR2 FNYEAQ. Inclusive of the bounding cysteine and phenylalanine, the CDR3 is 16 residues long. Of the read, only the CDR3 DNA is kept; its 48 bases are in frame from base 1. Per the publication, the time point label means: cycle 2 day 1 (C2D1) of nivolumab. Relapse after autologous stem cell transplantation had occurred in all trial patients, and cohorts A, B and C were distinguished by prior brentuximab vedotin exposure. The trial cohort comprised some 60 patients with relapsed/refractory classical Hodgkin lymphoma whose best overall responses were complete response, partial response or progressive disease. Single-agent nivolumab was administered to trial patients in the multi-cohort phase II CheckMate 205 trial. An independent review committee assessed best overall response by applying the 2007 International Working Group response criteria. PBMCs from the trial were collected at three points: immediately before nivolumab initiation (C1D1), and during therapy at cycle 2 day 1 and cycle 4 day 1. Peripheral blood was collected in 8 mL Vacutainer Cell Preparation Tubes, from which PBMCs were isolated by centrifugation and then cryopreserved.

Genomic DNA was isolated using the Qiagen DNeasy kit from unsorted PBMCs as well as from negatively selected CD4+ and CD8+ fractions. Using primers that anneal to V and J segments, immunoSEQ multiplex PCR amplified the TCR beta CDR3 regions. Amplification bias was minimized using a synthetic immune receptor repertoire, and residual bias was removed computationally after sequencing. The original pipeline was this. Custom Python scripts were used to quantify repertoire diversity as the Shannon entropy index. Unsorted, CD4+ and CD8+ repertoires were analyzed separately, except for combined analyses in which CD4+ and CD8+ sequences were merged in silico. A clone counted as expanded when the clone's frequency after treatment rose at least 2-fold relative to C1D1, and clones undetected at baseline were given a pseudocount of 0.5. Singleton clones were defined as clones with 0 or 1 copy at C1D1, and non-singleton clones were defined as clones with 2 or more copies. Clones expanded in unsorted samples were labelled as CD4+, CD8+ or unknown by matching protein sequences in sorted samples from the same patient. Wilcoxon tests were applied to paired samples to test diversity changes from C1D1 to C4D1. TCRdb re-hosts the immuneACCESS table, in-frame sequences only. Its copies lack some clones; in the studies checked, an unresolved V gene accounts for under half of them, and the cause for the rest is not known. V, J and clone size are those of that table, while D and trimming were read from the DNA. The sample table lists tens of thousands of clones, around four fifths of them with a count of one. The ten largest clonotypes hold about 17% of the sample.

This TCR derives from a human donor with classical Hodgkin lymphoma. The chain uses TRBV7-6 and TRBJ2-1; TRBD2 matches 12 bases in the middle. The material was peripheral blood mononuclear cells (PBMCs), obtained before the second cycle of nivolumab. The bases read TGTGCCAGCAGCTTACCTAGCGGGAGGGCCGTTTATGAGCAGTTCTTC. Translated, this gives CASSLPSGRAVYEQFF.